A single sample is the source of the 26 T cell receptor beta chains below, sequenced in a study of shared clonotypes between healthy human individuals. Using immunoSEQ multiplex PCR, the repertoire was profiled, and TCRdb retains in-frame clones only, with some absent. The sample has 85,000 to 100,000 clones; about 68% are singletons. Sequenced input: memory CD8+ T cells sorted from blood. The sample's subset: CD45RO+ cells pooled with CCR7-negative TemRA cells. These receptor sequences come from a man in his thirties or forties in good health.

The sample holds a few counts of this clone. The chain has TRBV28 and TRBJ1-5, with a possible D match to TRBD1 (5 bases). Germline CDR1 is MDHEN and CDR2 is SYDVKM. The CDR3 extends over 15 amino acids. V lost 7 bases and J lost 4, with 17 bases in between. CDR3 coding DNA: TGTGCCAGCAAACCCCTTAGGGGAGGTAATCAGCCCCAGCATTTT. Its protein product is CASKPLRGGNQPQHF.

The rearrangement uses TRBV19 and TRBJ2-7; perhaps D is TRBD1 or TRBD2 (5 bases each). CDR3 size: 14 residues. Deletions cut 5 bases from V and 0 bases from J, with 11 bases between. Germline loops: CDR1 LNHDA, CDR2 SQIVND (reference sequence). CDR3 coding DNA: TGTGCCAGTAGTTATTGGGGGAGCTCCTACGAGCAGTACTTC. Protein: CASSYWGSSYEQYF.

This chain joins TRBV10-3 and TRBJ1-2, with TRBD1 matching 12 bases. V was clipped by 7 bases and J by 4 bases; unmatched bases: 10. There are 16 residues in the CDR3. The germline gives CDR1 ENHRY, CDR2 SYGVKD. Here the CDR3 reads CAITEGQGARVYGYTF. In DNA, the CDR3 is TGTGCCATCACCGAGGGACAGGGGGCGCGGGTCTATGGCTACACCTTC.

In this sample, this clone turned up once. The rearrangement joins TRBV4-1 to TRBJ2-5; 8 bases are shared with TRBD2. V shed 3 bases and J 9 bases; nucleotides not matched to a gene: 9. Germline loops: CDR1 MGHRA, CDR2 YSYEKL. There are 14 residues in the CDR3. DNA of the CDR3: TGCGCCAGCAGCCAGGAAGCGGGGGTCGTGGCCCAGTACTTC. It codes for CASSQEAGVVAQYF.

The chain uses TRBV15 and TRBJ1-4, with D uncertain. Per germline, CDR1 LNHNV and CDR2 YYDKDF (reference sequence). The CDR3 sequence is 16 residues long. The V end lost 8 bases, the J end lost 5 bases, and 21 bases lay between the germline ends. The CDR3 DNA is TGTGCCACCCGGCCCTGGCAAGGGTCAGACAATGAAAAACTGTTTTTT. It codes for CATRPWQGSDNEKLFF.

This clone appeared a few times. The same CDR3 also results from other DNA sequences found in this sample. CDR3 nucleotide sequence: TGTGCCAGCAGTTCGGGGTCCTACGAGCAGTACTTC. Amino acid sequence: CASSSGSYEQYF. The chain has TRBV28 and TRBJ2-7, with D perhaps matching TRBD2 (5 bases). In germline, CDR1 is MDHEN, CDR2 SYDVKM. The CDR3 runs to 12 residues. Trimming stripped 4 bases from V and 1 base from J, with 5 bases between. The whole variable domain, filled in from reference TRBV28 and TRBJ2-7, reads DVKVTQSSRYLVKRTGEKVFLECVQDMDHENMFWYRQDPGLGLRLIYFSYDVKMKEKGDIPEGYSVSREKKERFSLILESASTNQTSMYLCASSSGSYEQYFGPGTRLTVT.

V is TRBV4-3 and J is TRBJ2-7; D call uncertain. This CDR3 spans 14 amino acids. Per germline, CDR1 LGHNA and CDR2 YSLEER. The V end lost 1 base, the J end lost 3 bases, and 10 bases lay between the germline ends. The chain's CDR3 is CASSQARGDYEQYF. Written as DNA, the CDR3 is TGCGCCAGCAGCCAAGCGAGAGGAGACTACGAGCAGTACTTC.

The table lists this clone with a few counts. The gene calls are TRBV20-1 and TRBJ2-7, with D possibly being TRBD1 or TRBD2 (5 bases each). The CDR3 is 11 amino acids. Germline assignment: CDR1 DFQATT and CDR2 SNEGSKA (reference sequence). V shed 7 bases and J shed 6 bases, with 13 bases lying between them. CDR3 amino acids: CSVGGYPEQYF. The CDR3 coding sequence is TGCAGTGTTGGGGGTTATCCCGAGCAGTACTTC.

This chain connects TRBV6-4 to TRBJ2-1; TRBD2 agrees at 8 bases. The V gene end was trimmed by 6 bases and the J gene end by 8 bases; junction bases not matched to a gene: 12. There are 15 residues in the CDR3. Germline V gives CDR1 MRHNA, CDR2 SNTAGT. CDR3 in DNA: TGTGCCAGCAGCCTTATAGCGGGGAGCGAGGATGAGCAGTTCTTC. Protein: CASSLIAGSEDEQFF.

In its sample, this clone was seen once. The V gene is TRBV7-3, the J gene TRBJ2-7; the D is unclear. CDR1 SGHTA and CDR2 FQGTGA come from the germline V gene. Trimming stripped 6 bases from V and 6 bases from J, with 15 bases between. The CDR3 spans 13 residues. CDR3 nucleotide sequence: TGTGCCAGCAGTCGAAATACGATCTCCGAGCAGTACTTC. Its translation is CASSRNTISEQYF.

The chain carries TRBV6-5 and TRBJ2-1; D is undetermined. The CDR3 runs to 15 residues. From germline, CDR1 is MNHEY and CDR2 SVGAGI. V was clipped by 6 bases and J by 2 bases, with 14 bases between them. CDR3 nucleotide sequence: TGTGCCAGCAGCCCTGGGTCTAGGCCCTACAATGAGCAGTTCTTC. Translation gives CASSPGSRPYNEQFF.

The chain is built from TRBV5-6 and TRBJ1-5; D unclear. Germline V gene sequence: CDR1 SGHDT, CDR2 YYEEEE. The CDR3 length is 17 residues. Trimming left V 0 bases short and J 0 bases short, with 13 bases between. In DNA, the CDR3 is TGTGCCAGCAGCTTGGGAATGGGTGGGAATAGCAATCAGCCCCAGCATTTT. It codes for CASSLGMGGNSNQPQHF.

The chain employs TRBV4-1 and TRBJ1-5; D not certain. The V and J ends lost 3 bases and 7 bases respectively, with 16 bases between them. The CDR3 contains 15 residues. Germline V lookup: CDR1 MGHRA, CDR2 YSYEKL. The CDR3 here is CASSQMTGSRQPQHF. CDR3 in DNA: TGCGCCAGCAGCCAGATGACGGGGTCTCGGCAGCCCCAGCATTTT.

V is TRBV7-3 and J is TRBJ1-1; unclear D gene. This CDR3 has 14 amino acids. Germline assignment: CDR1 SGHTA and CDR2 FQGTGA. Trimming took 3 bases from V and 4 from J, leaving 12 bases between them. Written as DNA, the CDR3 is TGTGCCAGCAGCTTGAGTGCGGGTTTCACTGAAGCTTTCTTT. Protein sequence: CASSLSAGFTEAFF.

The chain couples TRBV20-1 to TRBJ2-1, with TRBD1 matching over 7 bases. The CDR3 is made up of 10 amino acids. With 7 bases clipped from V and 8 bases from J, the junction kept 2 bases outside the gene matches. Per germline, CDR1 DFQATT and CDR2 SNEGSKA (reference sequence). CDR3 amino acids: CSGQGDEQFF. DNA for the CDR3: TGCAGTGGACAGGGCGATGAGCAGTTCTTC.

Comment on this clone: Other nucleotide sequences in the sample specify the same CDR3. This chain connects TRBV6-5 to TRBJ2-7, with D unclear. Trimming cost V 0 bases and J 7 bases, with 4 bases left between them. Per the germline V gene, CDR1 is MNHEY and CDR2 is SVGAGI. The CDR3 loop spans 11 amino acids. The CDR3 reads CASSYSREQYF. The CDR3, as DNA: TGTGCCAGCAGTTACTCGCGGGAGCAGTACTTC.

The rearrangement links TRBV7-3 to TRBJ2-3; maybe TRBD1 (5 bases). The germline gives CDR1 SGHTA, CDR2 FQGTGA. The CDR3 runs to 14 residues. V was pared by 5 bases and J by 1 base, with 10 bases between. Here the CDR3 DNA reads TGTGCCAGCAGCCGGGTAGGGGGCACAGATACGCAGTATTTT. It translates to CASSRVGGTDTQYF.

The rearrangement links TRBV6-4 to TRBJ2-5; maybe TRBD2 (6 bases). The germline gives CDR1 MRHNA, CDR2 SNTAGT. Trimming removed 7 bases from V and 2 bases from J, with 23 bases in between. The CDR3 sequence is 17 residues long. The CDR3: CASTDLGGGGFQETQYF. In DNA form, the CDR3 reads TGTGCCAGCACCGATCTGGGAGGTGGGGGATTTCAAGAGACCCAGTACTTC.

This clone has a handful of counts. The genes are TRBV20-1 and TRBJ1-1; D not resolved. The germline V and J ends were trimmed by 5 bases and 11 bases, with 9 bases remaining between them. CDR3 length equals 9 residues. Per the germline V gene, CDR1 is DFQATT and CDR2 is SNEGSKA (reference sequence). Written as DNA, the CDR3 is TGCAGTGCTCGCCGTTGGGCTTTCTTT. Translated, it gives CSARRWAFF.

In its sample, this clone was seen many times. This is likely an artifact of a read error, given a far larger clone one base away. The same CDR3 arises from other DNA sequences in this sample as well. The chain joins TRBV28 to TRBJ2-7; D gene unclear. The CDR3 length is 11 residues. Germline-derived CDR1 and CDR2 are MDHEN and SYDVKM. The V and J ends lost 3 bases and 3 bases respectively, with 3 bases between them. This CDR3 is CASSFYYEQYF. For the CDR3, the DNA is TGTGCCAGCAGTTTTTACTACGAGCAGTACTTC.

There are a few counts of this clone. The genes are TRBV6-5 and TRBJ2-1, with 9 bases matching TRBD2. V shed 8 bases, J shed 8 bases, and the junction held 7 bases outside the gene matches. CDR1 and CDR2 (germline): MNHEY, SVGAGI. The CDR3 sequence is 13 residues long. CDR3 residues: CASASGVIHEQFF. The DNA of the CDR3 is TGTGCCAGCGCTAGCGGGGTGATCCATGAGCAGTTCTTC.

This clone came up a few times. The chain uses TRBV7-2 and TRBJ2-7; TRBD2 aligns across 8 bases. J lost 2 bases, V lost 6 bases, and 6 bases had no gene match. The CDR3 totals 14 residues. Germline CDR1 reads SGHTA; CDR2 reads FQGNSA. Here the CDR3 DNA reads TGTGCCAGCAGTCCCGGGAGGGCCCCCTACGAGCAGTACTTC. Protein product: CASSPGRAPYEQYF.

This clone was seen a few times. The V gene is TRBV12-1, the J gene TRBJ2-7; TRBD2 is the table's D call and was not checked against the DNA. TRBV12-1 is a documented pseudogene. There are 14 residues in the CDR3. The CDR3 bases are TGTGCCAGCAGCTTTTTTAATTTCGTTGTTGAGCAGTACTTC. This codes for CASSFFNFVVEQYF.

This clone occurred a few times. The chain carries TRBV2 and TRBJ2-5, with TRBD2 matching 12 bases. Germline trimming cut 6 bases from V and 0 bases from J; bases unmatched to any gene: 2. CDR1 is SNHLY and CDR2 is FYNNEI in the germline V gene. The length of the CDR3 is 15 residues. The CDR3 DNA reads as TGTGCCAGCAGCGGACTAGCGGGGAACCAAGAGACCCAGTACTTC. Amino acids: CASSGLAGNQETQYF.

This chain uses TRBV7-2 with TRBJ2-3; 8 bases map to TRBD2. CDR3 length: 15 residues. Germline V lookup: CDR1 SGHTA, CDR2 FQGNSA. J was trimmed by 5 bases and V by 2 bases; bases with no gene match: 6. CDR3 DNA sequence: TGTGCCAGCAGCTTATCAGCGGGAGATCGAGATACGCAGTATTTT. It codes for CASSLSAGDRDTQYF. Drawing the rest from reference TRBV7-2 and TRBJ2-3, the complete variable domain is GAGVSQSPSNKVTEKGKDVELRCDPISGHTALYWYRQSLGQGLEFLIYFQGNSAPDKSGLPSDRFSAERTGGSVSTLTIQRTQQEDSAVYLCASSLSAGDRDTQYFGPGTRLTVL.

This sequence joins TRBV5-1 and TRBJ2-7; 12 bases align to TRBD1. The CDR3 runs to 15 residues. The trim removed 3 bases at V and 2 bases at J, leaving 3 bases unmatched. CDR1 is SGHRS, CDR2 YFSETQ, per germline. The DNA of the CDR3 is TGCGCCAGCAGCTCCGGGACAGGGGGCGCCTACGAGCAGTACTTC. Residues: CASSSGTGGAYEQYF.